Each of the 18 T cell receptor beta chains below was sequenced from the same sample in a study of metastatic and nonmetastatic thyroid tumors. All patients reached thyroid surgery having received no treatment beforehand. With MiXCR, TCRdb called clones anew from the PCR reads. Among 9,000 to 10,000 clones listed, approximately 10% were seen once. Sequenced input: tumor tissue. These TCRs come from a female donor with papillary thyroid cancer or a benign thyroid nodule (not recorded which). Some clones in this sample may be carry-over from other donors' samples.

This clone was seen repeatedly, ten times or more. The CDR3 loop reads CASSPRLAGGDPWETQYF. CDR3 DNA: TGTGCCAGCAGCCCCAGACTAGCGGGGGGAGATCCCTGGGAGACCCAGTACTTC. V usage is TRBV7-9 and J usage is TRBJ2-5; 13 bases line up with TRBD2. The CDR3 is 18 residues long. J gave up 5 bases and V 5 bases, and 14 bases lay outside the gene matches. Germline lookup yields CDR1 SEHNR and CDR2 FQNEAQ (reference sequence). Variable domain in full (rest from reference TRBV7-9 and TRBJ2-5): DTGVSQNPRHKITKRGQNVTFRCDPISEHNRLYWYRQTLGQGPEFLTYFQNEAQLEKSRLLSDRFSAERPKGSFSTLEIQRTEQGDSAMYLCASSPRLAGGDPWETQYFGPGTRLLVL.

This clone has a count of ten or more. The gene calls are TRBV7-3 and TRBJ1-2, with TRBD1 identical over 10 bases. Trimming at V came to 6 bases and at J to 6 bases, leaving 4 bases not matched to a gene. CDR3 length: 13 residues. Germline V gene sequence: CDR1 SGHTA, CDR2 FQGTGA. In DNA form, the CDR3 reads TGTGCCAGCAGTAAGGACAGGGGGGATGGCTACACCTTC. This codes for CASSKDRGDGYTF.

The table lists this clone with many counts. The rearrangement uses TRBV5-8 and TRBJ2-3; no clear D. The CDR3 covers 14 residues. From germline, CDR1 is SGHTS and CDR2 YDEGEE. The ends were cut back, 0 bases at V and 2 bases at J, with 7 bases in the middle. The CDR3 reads CASSLGFFTDTQYF. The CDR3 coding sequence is TGTGCCAGCAGCTTGGGGTTTTTCACAGATACGCAGTATTTT.

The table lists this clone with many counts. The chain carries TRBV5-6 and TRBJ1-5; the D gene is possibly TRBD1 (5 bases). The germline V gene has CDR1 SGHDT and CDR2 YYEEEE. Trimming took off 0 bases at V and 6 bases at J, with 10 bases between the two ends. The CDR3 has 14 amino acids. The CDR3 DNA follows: TGTGCCAGCAGCTTGGCAGGGTTGCTTCAGCCCCAGCATTTT. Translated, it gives CASSLAGLLQPQHF.

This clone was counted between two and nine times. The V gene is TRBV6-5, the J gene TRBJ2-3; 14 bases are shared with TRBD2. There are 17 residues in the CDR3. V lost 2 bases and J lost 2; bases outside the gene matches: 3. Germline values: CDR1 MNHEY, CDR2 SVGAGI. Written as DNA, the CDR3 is TGTGCCAGCAGTTACGGGACTAGCGGGGGAGCCACAGATACGCAGTATTTT. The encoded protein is CASSYGTSGGATDTQYF.

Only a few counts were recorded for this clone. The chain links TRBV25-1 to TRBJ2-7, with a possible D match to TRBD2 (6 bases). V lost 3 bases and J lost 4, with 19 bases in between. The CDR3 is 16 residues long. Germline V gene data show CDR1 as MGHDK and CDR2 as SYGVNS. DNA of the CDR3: TGTGCCAGCAGTGACCCACCTCTAGCGATGGGTTACGAGCAGTACGTC. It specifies CASSDPPLAMGYEQYV.

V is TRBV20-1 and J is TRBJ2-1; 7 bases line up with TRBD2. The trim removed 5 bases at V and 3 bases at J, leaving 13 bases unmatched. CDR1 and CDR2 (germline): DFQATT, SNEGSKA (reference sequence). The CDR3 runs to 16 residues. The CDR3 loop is CSAHRGVGCDYNEQFF. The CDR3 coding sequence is TGCAGTGCTCACCGGGGGGTCGGGTGTGACTACAATGAGCAGTTCTTC.

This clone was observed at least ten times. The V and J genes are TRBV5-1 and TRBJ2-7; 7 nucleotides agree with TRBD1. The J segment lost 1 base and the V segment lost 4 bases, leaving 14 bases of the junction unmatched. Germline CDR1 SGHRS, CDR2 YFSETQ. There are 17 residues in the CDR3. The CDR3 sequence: CASSRNSGTVGSYEQYF. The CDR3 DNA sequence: TGCGCCAGCAGCAGAAACTCCGGGACAGTAGGGTCCTACGAGCAGTACTTC.

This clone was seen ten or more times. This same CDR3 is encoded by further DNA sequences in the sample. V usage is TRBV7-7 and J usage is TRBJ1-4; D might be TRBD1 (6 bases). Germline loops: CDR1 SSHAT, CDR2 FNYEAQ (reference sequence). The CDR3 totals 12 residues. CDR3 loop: CAIQGLDGKLFF. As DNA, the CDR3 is TGTGCTATTCAGGGGCTGGATGGGAAACTGTTTTTT.

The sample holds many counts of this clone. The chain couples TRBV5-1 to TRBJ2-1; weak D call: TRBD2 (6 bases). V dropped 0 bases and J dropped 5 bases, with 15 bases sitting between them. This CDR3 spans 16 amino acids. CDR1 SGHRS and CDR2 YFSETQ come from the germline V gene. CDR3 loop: CASSLAGWRENNEQFF. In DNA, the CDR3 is TGCGCCAGCAGCTTGGCCGGATGGAGGGAGAACAATGAGCAGTTCTTC.

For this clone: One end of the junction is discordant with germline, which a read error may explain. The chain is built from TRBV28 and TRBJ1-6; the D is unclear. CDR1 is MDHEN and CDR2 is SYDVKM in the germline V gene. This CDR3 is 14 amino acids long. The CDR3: CASRDPWVNSPLYF. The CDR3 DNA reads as TGTGCCAGCCGTGACCCATGGGTCAATTCACCCCTCTACTTT.

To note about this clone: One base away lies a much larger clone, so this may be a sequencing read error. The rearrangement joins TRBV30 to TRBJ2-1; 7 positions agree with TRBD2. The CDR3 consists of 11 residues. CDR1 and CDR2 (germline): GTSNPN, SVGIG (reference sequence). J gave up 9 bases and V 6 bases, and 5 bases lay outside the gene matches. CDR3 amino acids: CACLGGVEQFF. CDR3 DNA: TGTGCCTGCCTGGGGGGGGTTGAGCAGTTCTTC.

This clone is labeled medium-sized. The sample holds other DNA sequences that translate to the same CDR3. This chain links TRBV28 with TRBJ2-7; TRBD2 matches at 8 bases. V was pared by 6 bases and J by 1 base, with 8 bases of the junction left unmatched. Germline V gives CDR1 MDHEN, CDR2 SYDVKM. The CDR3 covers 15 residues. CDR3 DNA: TGTGCCAGCAGCCCTCGGGGGGGGGGGTCCTACGAGCAGTACTTC. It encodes CASSPRGGGSYEQYF.

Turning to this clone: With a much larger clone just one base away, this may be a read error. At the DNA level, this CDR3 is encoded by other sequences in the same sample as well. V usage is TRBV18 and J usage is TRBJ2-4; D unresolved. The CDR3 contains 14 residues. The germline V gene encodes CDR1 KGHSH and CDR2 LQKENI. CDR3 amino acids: CASSMAVAKNIQYF. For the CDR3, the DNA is TGTGCCAGCTCAATGGCTGTGGCCAAAAATATTCAGTACTTC.

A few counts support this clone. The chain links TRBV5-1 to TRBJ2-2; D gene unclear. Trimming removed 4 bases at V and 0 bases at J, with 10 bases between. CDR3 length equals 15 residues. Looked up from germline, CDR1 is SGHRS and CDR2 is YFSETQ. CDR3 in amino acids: CASSRGESNTGELFF. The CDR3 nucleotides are TGCGCCAGCAGCCGTGGAGAGTCGAACACCGGGGAGCTGTTTTTT.

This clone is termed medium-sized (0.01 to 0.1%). Written as DNA, the CDR3 is TGTGCCAGCAGTTTATTAGGAGGGAACACTGAAGCTTTCTTT. This translates into CASSLLGGNTEAFF. The genes are TRBV27 and TRBJ1-1; no clear D. V was shortened by 1 base and J by 1 base, with 7 bases between the two germline ends. The CDR3 loop spans 14 amino acids. Germline V gene sequence: CDR1 MNHEY, CDR2 SMNVEV (reference sequence).

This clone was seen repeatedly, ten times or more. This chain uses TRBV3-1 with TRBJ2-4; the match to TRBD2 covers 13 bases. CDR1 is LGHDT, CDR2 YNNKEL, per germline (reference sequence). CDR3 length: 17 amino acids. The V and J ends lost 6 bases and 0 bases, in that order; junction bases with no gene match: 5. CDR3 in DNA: TGTGCCAGCAGTCGGACTAGCGGGAGTCTAGCCAAAAACATTCAGTACTTC. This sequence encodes CASSRTSGSLAKNIQYF.

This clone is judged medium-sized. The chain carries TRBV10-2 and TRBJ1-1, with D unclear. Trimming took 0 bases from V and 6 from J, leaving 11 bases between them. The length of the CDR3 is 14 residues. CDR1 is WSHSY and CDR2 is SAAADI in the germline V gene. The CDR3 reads CASSESIGRPEAFF. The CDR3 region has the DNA TGCGCCAGCAGTGAGTCGATAGGGCGCCCTGAAGCTTTCTTT.